The next 9 T cell receptor beta chains were all read from a single sample in a study of blood T cell repertoires in COVID-19 (dated by TCRdb to about 2020). Libraries came from the immunoSEQ multiplex PCR assay. The clones in this table, taken by TCRdb from immuneACCESS, are in-frame only. Not every clone is retained; where verified, under half of the shortfall comes from an unresolved V gene, and the cause of the rest is unknown. Across this sample there are fewer than 180,000 clones, with about 80% seen only once. The ten largest clonotypes hold 2.2% of the sample. Sample: peripheral blood. These receptors all stem from a man between 65 and 85 years old with acute or convalescent COVID-19.

In DNA, the CDR3 is TGTGCCAGCAGCTTGGATCCCGGATCCAAGACATACGAGCAGTACTTC. Its protein is CASSLDPGSKTYEQYF. The chain employs TRBV5-4 and TRBJ2-7; D not resolved. CDR1 is SGHNT and CDR2 is YYREEE in the germline V gene (reference sequence). The V and J ends lost 0 bases and 4 bases respectively, with 17 bases between them. The CDR3 consists of 16 residues.

This clone was seen a few times. The gene calls are TRBV11-2 and TRBJ1-6; the D is unclear. With 5 bases removed from V and 8 bases from J, the gap between germline ends came to 10 bases. CDR1 SGHAT and CDR2 FQNNGV come from the germline V gene. The CDR3 spans 13 residues. The CDR3 DNA sequence: TGTGCCAGCAGCGTAAACAGTGATTCACCCCTCCACTTT. Translated, it gives CASSVNSDSPLHF.

This chain uses TRBV3-1 (or the pseudogene TRBV3-2) with TRBJ2-2; 7 bases align to TRBD1. This CDR3 has 17 residues. V gave up 6 bases and J gave up 4 bases; unmatched junction bases: 14. CDR1 is LGHDT, CDR2 YNNKEL, per germline (reference sequence). CDR3 loop: CASRARRETGLTGELFF. In DNA, the CDR3 is TGTGCCAGCAGAGCAAGAAGGGAGACAGGGCTCACCGGGGAGCTGTTTTTT.

The chain combines TRBV18 with TRBJ2-3; 9 positions match TRBD2. CDR3 length equals 16 residues. Germline V gene data show CDR1 as KGHSH and CDR2 as LQKENI. The trim removed 3 bases at V and 5 bases at J, leaving 9 bases unmatched. The CDR3 DNA follows: TGTGCCAGCTCACCCCGGCTAGCGGGAAATCAAGATACGCAGTATTTT. This sequence encodes CASSPRLAGNQDTQYF.

V is TRBV18 and J is TRBJ2-7, with D possibly being TRBD2 (6 bases). From germline, CDR1 is KGHSH and CDR2 LQKENI. CDR3 size: 12 residues. The V end was cut by 4 bases, the J end by 6 bases, with 10 bases between. CDR3 sequence reads: CASSLMEGEQYF. CDR3 bases: TGTGCCAGCTCACTCATGGAGGGCGAGCAGTACTTC.

V usage is TRBV30 and J usage is TRBJ1-2; 7 bases are shared with TRBD1. There are 13 residues in the CDR3. Germline V lookup: CDR1 GTSNPN, CDR2 SVGIG (reference sequence). J gave up 4 bases and V 2 bases, and 4 bases lay outside the gene matches. The CDR3: CAWSTGTAYGYTF. The CDR3 coding sequence is TGTGCCTGGAGTACCGGGACAGCCTATGGCTACACCTTC.

The chain employs TRBV27 and TRBJ1-2; a weak D match, TRBD1 (6 bases). The length of the CDR3 is 15 residues. V lost 4 bases, J lost 4 bases, and 16 bases lay in between. CDR1 and CDR2 (germline): MNHEY, SMNVEV (reference sequence). The CDR3 coding sequence is TGTGCCAGCAGTTCAGTGGACAGTTTGGGCTATGGCTACACCTTC. Amino acids: CASSSVDSLGYGYTF.

The chain employs TRBV5-5 and TRBJ1-6; 8 nucleotides line up with TRBD1. The V and J ends lost 4 bases and 8 bases, in that order; junction bases with no gene match: 5. The CDR3 sequence is 14 residues long. Germline lookup yields CDR1 SGHKS and CDR2 YYEKEE (reference sequence). The CDR3 spells CASSQPDRDSPLHF. DNA of the CDR3: TGTGCCAGCAGCCAACCGGACAGGGATTCACCCCTCCACTTT.

The chain links TRBV2 to TRBJ2-7; TRBD2 aligns across 12 bases. The ends lost 7 bases at V and 4 bases at J; junction bases unmatched: 5. This CDR3 region has 14 residues. The germline V gene has CDR1 SNHLY and CDR2 FYNNEI. Here the CDR3 DNA reads TGTGCCAGCAACCTAGCGGGGGGGATGTACGAGCAGTACTTC. Residues: CASNLAGGMYEQYF.